Reported below is one TCR beta chain. Its antigen is currently unknown. Amplification targeted TCR beta CDR3 regions from RNA transcripts. RT-PCR in the first round (using the HTBI primer set) targeted the TCR CDR3. One entry per CDR3 protein, called by TCRdb with MiXCR from the multiplex PCR reads. The repertoire holds about 510,000 distinct CDR3 sequences, with 46% as singletons. The sample originates from a study of T cells in Graves' hyperthyroidism and ophthalmopathy. Orbital computed tomography, thyroid ultrasound, serum thyroxine and TRAb, and clinical symptoms together informed the diagnoses. General study results and limits: Ophthalmopathy, as predicted by the model, came a median roughly 6.5 months after the prediction. Blood also contained most expanded thyroid clonotypes above 0.001. In simple terms, a model built on 13 V-J features told ophthalmopathy apart from stable hyperthyroidism.

The receptor was derived from an adult woman with Graves' disease, either hyperthyroidism or ophthalmopathy (not recorded which). Material for sequencing was peripheral blood or thyroid tissue (not recorded which).

The CDR3 loop is CASRLGTGGGYTF. CDR3 coding DNA: TGTGCCAGCAGACTAGGGACAGGCGGTGGCTACACCTTC. V and J are TRBV12-3 or TRBV12-4 and TRBJ1-2; TRBD1 matches at 8 bases. The CDR3 has 13 amino acids. V trimming: 6 bases; J trimming: 7 bases; junction bases outside the gene matches: 7.